This entry lists 24 T cell receptor beta chains sequenced from one sample in a study of cytomegalovirus exposure and HLA in healthy donors (dated by TCRdb to about 2017). Libraries were made using the immunoSEQ multiplex PCR assay. For the multiplex PCR, a mixture combining 60 forward primers for TCR Vbeta segments and 13 reverse primers for TCR Jbeta segments was used. TCRdb's version of the immuneACCESS table is confined to in-frame rearrangements and falls short of the full clone set. An unresolved V gene accounts for under half of the shortfall where checked; the remainder is of unknown origin. The sample's table covers over 45,000 clones. Of the sample, around 2.1% falls within the top ten clones. Material: PBMCs. The receptors derive from a woman under 30 in good health and CMV-seronegative.

This chain uses TRBV5-8 with TRBJ2-1, with a tentative D call TRBD2 (6 bases). CDR1 and CDR2 (germline): SGHTS, YDEGEE. The CDR3 is made up of 16 amino acids. The V end lost 4 bases, the J end lost 0 bases, and 14 bases lay between the germline ends. The CDR3 region has the DNA TGTGCCAGCAGCACCGGACTACGTAGCTCCTACAATGAGCAGTTCTTC. Translating gives CASSTGLRSSYNEQFF. The full variable domain, rest sourced from reference TRBV5-8 and TRBJ2-1, is EAGVTQSPTHLIKTRGQQATLRCSPISGHTSVYWYQQALGLGLQFLLWYDEGEERNRGNFPPRFSGRQFPNYSSELNVNALELEDSALYLCASSTGLRSSYNEQFFGPGTRLTVL.

The CDR3 nucleotides read TGTGCCAGTAGTTATTACAGGGGTCCTCGGGGGAACACTGAAGCTTTCTTT. Translation: CASSYYRGPRGNTEAFF. This chain uses TRBV19 with TRBJ1-1; 7 nucleotides agree with TRBD1. Trimming cost V 5 bases and J 1 base; bases outside gene matches: 13. This CDR3 has 17 residues. Germline V gene data show CDR1 as LNHDA and CDR2 as SQIVND (reference sequence).

V is TRBV28 and J is TRBJ2-5; possible D gene TRBD1, 7 bases. The CDR3 is 15 amino acids. Trimming removed 7 bases at V and 4 bases at J, with 19 bases between. Germline CDR1 MDHEN, CDR2 SYDVKM. Here the CDR3 reads CASNSIGGGAETQYF. The DNA for the CDR3 is TGTGCCAGCAACTCAATAGGAGGGGGCGCAGAGACCCAGTACTTC.

This chain uses TRBV7-9 with TRBJ1-1; a weak D match, TRBD1 (5 bases). V was cut by 4 bases and J by 1 base, with 10 bases left in between. The CDR3 has 14 amino acids. The germline gives CDR1 SEHNR, CDR2 FQNEAQ (reference sequence). The CDR3 spells CASSSRGRNTEAFF. For the CDR3, the DNA is TGTGCCAGCAGCTCAAGGGGCCGGAACACTGAAGCTTTCTTT.

DNA of the CDR3: TGCGCCAGCAGCTTGGGGTATCGGGGGACAGGGGTGTTCTACGAGCAGTACTTC. Residues: CASSLGYRGTGVFYEQYF. V gene TRBV5-1 combines with J gene TRBJ2-7, with 10 bases matching TRBD1. The CDR3 loop spans 18 amino acids. Germline assignment: CDR1 SGHRS and CDR2 YFSETQ. V lost 0 bases to trimming and J lost 3 bases; unmatched junction nucleotides: 12.

V usage is TRBV29-1 and J usage is TRBJ1-3, with D possibly matching TRBD1 (5 bases). Germline V gene lookup returns CDR1 SQVTM and CDR2 ANQGSEA. The CDR3 length is 14 residues. V was trimmed by 7 bases and J by 0 bases, leaving 13 bases between them. This chain's CDR3 is CSACRGNSGNTIYF. CDR3 bases: TGCAGCGCCTGCCGGGGGAACTCTGGAAACACCATATATTTT. Full variable domain (missing parts from reference TRBV29-1 and TRBJ1-3): SAVISQKPSRDICQRGTSLTIQCQVDSQVTMMFWYRQQPGQSLTLIATANQGSEATYESGFVIDKFPISRPNLTFSTLTVSNMSPEDSSIYLCSACRGNSGNTIYFGEGSWLTVV.

In nucleotides, the CDR3 is TGTGCCAGCAGCGTTCAAGCCTATGGCTACACCTTC. This sequence encodes CASSVQAYGYTF. The V gene is TRBV9, the J gene TRBJ1-2; D is unresolved. Germline values: CDR1 SGDLS, CDR2 YYNGEE. The CDR3 is 12 amino acids. V gave up 2 bases and J gave up 4 bases, with 6 bases separating them.

The J gene is TRBJ1-2, the V gene TRBV6-5; 10 positions agree with TRBD1. The V segment lost 4 bases and the J segment 4 bases; nucleotides outside the gene matches: 9. Germline CDR1 MNHEY, CDR2 SVGAGI. The CDR3 length is 16 residues. CDR3 sequence reads: CASSWEGTGDFYGYTF. The CDR3 nucleotides read TGTGCCAGCAGTTGGGAAGGGACAGGGGATTTCTATGGCTACACCTTC.

The chain employs TRBV28 and TRBJ1-2; a weak D match, TRBD1 (5 bases). Trimming shortened V by 8 bases and J by 0 bases, and 19 bases separated the two germline ends. There are 16 residues in the CDR3. CDR1 is MDHEN and CDR2 is SYDVKM in the germline V gene. The CDR3 sequence: CASLTGQDHPNYGYTF. For the CDR3, the DNA is TGTGCCAGCCTCACAGGACAAGATCACCCTAACTATGGCTACACCTTC.

V usage is TRBV28 and J usage is TRBJ2-5; weak D call: TRBD2 (6 bases). Trimming took off 3 bases at V and 4 bases at J, with 15 bases between the two ends. From germline, CDR1 is MDHEN and CDR2 SYDVKM. The CDR3 loop spans 15 amino acids. The CDR3 DNA is TGTGCCAGCAGTTTGCCGGGAGCAGTTTTAGAGACCCAGTACTTC. This encodes CASSLPGAVLETQYF.

V gene TRBV11-3 combines with J gene TRBJ2-7, with D maybe TRBD2 (5 bases). The V gene's germline CDR1 is SGHNT and CDR2 YENEEA. This CDR3 comprises 16 residues. V shed 4 bases and J shed 2 bases, with 18 bases lying between them. The CDR3 nucleotides are TGTGCCAGCAGCTCCTCCTTATGGGAGATGGCCTACGAGCAGTACTTC. It specifies CASSSSLWEMAYEQYF.

This chain uses TRBV5-5 with TRBJ1-6, with D hard to call. Trimming took 1 base from V and 10 from J, leaving 21 bases between them. Per the germline V gene, CDR1 is SGHKS and CDR2 is YYEKEE (reference sequence). This CDR3 region has 17 residues. This chain's CDR3 is CASSLHWRRAGSSPLHF. For the CDR3, the DNA is TGTGCCAGCAGCTTGCACTGGAGACGGGCGGGGAGCTCACCCCTCCACTTT.

The V and J genes are TRBV11-3 and TRBJ1-1; TRBD1 agrees at 9 bases. The CDR3 extends over 15 amino acids. Germline V gene lookup returns CDR1 SGHNT and CDR2 YENEEA. Losses at the gene ends were 3 bases for V and 7 bases for J; bases not matched to a gene: 9. CDR3 nucleotide sequence: TGTGCCAGCAGCTTCCGACAGGGGGGCAGACATGAAGCTTTCTTT. It encodes CASSFRQGGRHEAFF.

CDR3 DNA sequence: TGCGCCAGCAGGATTGATAGCGGGAGGGATTCCTACAATGAGCAGTTCTTC. Translation gives CASRIDSGRDSYNEQFF. The chain combines TRBV5-1 with TRBJ2-1; 11 bases are a match to TRBD2. V was clipped by 5 bases and J by 1 base; unmatched bases: 8. This CDR3 spans 17 amino acids. The germline CDR1 and CDR2 sequences are SGHRS and YFSETQ.

The V call is TRBV5-6, the J call TRBJ2-7; a weak D match, TRBD1 (5 bases). Germline CDR1 SGHDT, CDR2 YYEEEE. Deletions cut 0 bases from V and 2 bases from J, with 15 bases between. The length of the CDR3 is 16 residues. CDR3 protein: CASSLAGWLGAYEQYF. The CDR3 coding sequence is TGTGCCAGCAGCTTGGCAGGGTGGCTCGGAGCCTACGAGCAGTACTTC.

The chain has TRBV28 and TRBJ1-5, with TRBD1 matching over 8 bases. CDR1 is MDHEN and CDR2 is SYDVKM in the germline V gene. CDR3 length: 18 amino acids. V shed 7 bases, J shed 2 bases, and the junction held 16 bases outside the gene matches. CDR3 loop: CASNLAQGAPIRNQPQHF. The DNA of the CDR3 is TGTGCCAGCAACTTAGCTCAGGGGGCGCCGATTCGCAATCAGCCCCAGCATTTT. Complete variable domain (other parts from reference TRBV28 and TRBJ1-5): DVKVTQSSRYLVKRTGEKVFLECVQDMDHENMFWYRQDPGLGLRLIYFSYDVKMKEKGDIPEGYSVSREKKERFSLILESASTNQTSMYLCASNLAQGAPIRNQPQHFGDGTRLSIL.

This chain uses TRBV5-1 with TRBJ1-4; D gene ambiguous. Germline V gene sequence: CDR1 SGHRS, CDR2 YFSETQ. Trimming shortened V by 4 bases and J by 3 bases, and 10 bases separated the two germline ends. This CDR3 region has 14 residues. CDR3 bases: TGCGCCAGCAGCCGAGAGAACGCTAATGAAAAACTGTTTTTT. Translated: CASSRENANEKLFF.

This rearrangement joins TRBV28 to TRBJ2-7; 7 nucleotides agree with TRBD2. This CDR3 is built from 12 residues. V lost 3 bases to trimming and J lost 4 bases; unmatched junction nucleotides: 0. Per the germline V gene, CDR1 is MDHEN and CDR2 is SYDVKM. The CDR3 DNA reads as TGTGCCAGCAGTTTGGGGGGGTACGAGCAGTACTTC. Amino acid sequence: CASSLGGYEQYF.

The genes are TRBV4-1 and TRBJ2-1; 10 bases are shared with TRBD2. Germline CDR1 reads MGHRA; CDR2 reads YSYEKL. The CDR3 has 14 amino acids. Trimming removed 2 bases from V and 12 bases from J; junction bases left unmatched: 7. The DNA for the CDR3 is TGCGCCAGCAGCCAATTACTAGCGGGAATAGGGCAGTTCTTC. Translated, it gives CASSQLLAGIGQFF.

The chain recombines TRBV18 with TRBJ2-7; no clear D gene. The CDR3 is 13 residues long. In germline, CDR1 is KGHSH, CDR2 LQKENI. Between the trimmed V and J ends, which lost 0 bases and 4 bases, there was a span of 7 bases. As DNA, the CDR3 is TGTGCCAGCTCACCACCCAACCTATACGAGCAGTACTTC. Encoded protein: CASSPPNLYEQYF.

This rearrangement joins TRBV2 to TRBJ2-3; TRBD1 agrees at 9 bases. J was trimmed by 0 bases and V by 8 bases; bases with no gene match: 9. Germline V gene data show CDR1 as SNHLY and CDR2 as FYNNEI. The CDR3 sequence is 16 residues long. DNA for the CDR3: TGTGCCAGCCAAGGACCTGGGACAGGGAGCACAGATACGCAGTATTTT. Translated, it gives CASQGPGTGSTDTQYF.

The rearrangement uses TRBV19 and TRBJ1-1, with D perhaps TRBD1 (5 bases). Trimming took off 4 bases at V and 0 bases at J, with 15 bases between the two ends. This CDR3 region has 16 residues. The germline V gene has CDR1 LNHDA and CDR2 SQIVND (reference sequence). The CDR3 loop is CASSTPRVTMNTEAFF. The CDR3 DNA follows: TGTGCCAGTAGTACTCCCAGGGTAACTATGAACACTGAAGCTTTCTTT. Complete variable domain (other parts from reference TRBV19 and TRBJ1-1): DGGITQSPKYLFRKEGQNVTLSCEQNLNHDAMYWYRQDPGQGLRLIYYSQIVNDFQKGDIAEGYSVSREKKESFPLTVTSAQKNPTAFYLCASSTPRVTMNTEAFFGQGTRLTVV.

Points on this clone: An end of the junction differs from the germline gene, which may be a read error. This sequence joins TRBV19 and TRBJ2-3; TRBD2 matches at 12 bases. Germline CDR1 is LNHDA and CDR2 is SQIVND (reference sequence). The CDR3 is made up of 13 amino acids. CDR3 protein: CATGLAGTDTQYF. For the CDR3, the DNA is TGCGCGACGGGACTAGCGGGTACAGATACGCAGTATTTT.

The CDR3 DNA reads as TGCAGCGTTGAATCAGGATCTGAAAAACTGTTTTTT. This sequence encodes CSVESGSEKLFF. The chain recombines TRBV29-1 with TRBJ1-4, with unresolved D. Germline assignment: CDR1 SQVTM and CDR2 ANQGSEA. V was clipped by 2 bases and J by 7 bases, with 8 bases between them. The CDR3 extends over 12 amino acids.